This passage covers 8 T cell receptor beta chains from one sample sequenced in a study of T cells in Graves' hyperthyroidism and ophthalmopathy. From RNA transcripts, TCR beta CDR3 regions were amplified. HTBI primers were used for first-round RT-PCR of the TCR CDR3. TCRdb independently ran MiXCR on the multiplex PCR reads; one entry per CDR3 protein. The table has 300,000 to 350,000 distinct CDR3 sequences, 15% to 20% seen once. Sequencing used blood. The receptors originated from a young man with Graves' hyperthyroidism.

The chain combines TRBV7-3 with TRBJ2-1; 9 nucleotides line up with TRBD2. Germline V gene data show CDR1 as SGHTA and CDR2 as FQGTGA. CDR3 length equals 16 residues. V lost 3 bases, J lost 7 bases, and 10 bases stayed unmatched. The DNA for the CDR3 is TGTGCCAGCAGCTTCGATCGGAGCGGGAGGCAAAATGAGCAGTTCTTC. Protein: CASSFDRSGRQNEQFF. Drawing the rest from reference TRBV7-3 and TRBJ2-1, the complete variable domain is GAGVSQTPSNKVTEKGKYVELRCDPISGHTALYWYRQSLGQGPEFLIYFQGTGAADDSGLPNDRFFAVRPEGSVSTLKIQRTERGDSAVYLCASSFDRSGRQNEQFFGPGTRLTVL.

This clonotype appeared a few times. The chain recombines TRBV5-1 with TRBJ2-7; the match to TRBD2 covers 8 bases. Germline lookup yields CDR1 SGHRS and CDR2 YFSETQ. The CDR3 extends over 15 amino acids. J lost 4 bases, V lost 1 base, and 7 bases had no gene match. The CDR3 nucleotides read TGCGCCAGCAGCTTGAGAGCGGGAGCTGGGTACGAGCAGTACTTC. Translation gives CASSLRAGAGYEQYF.

This clonotype was seen only a few times. The chain is built from TRBV24-1 and TRBJ2-5, with a weak D call TRBD2 (5 bases). Trimming cost V 3 bases and J 2 bases, with 15 bases left between them. The CDR3 loop spans 16 amino acids. Looked up from germline, CDR1 is KGHDR and CDR2 is SFDVKD. CDR3 amino acids: CATSDPRLAGQETQYF. CDR3 DNA: TGTGCCACCAGTGATCCCCGGCTAGCTGGTCAAGAGACCCAGTACTTC.

J is TRBJ2-7 and V is TRBV5-1, with 9 bases aligning to TRBD2. CDR1 and CDR2 (germline): SGHRS, YFSETQ. There are 16 residues in the CDR3. V shed 2 bases, J shed 0 bases, and the junction held 6 bases outside the gene matches. CDR3 region: CASSFVSGRASYEQYF. The CDR3 DNA sequence: TGCGCCAGCAGCTTTGTTAGCGGGAGAGCCTCCTACGAGCAGTACTTC.

The chain uses TRBV5-6 and TRBJ1-4; D remains ambiguous. CDR3 length equals 16 residues. Germline V gene lookup returns CDR1 SGHDT and CDR2 YYEEEE. The germline V and J ends were trimmed by 0 bases and 2 bases, with 11 bases remaining between them. CDR3 DNA sequence: TGTGCCAGCAGCTTGGCCTCGGCATTGACTAATGAAAAACTGTTTTTT. Translated, it gives CASSLASALTNEKLFF.

The sample holds a few counts of this clonotype. This chain connects TRBV5-5 to TRBJ2-1, with a tentative D call TRBD1 (6 bases). There are 14 residues in the CDR3. Germline CDR1 and CDR2: SGHKS and YYEKEE (reference sequence). With 2 bases removed from V and 7 bases from J, the gap between germline ends came to 13 bases. The DNA of the CDR3 is TGTGCCAGCAGCTTACGAACAGGGAAGAATGAGCAGTTCTTC. Translated: CASSLRTGKNEQFF.

The rearrangement uses TRBV19 and TRBJ1-1; D is ambiguous. This CDR3 has 14 amino acids. Trimming pared 6 bases from V and 3 bases from J, leaving 14 bases between. CDR1 and CDR2 (germline): LNHDA, SQIVND (reference sequence). The CDR3 here is CASRVSGIYTEAFF. In DNA, the CDR3 is TGTGCCAGTAGAGTCTCCGGTATCTACACTGAAGCTTTCTTT.

This clonotype was seen repeatedly, ten times or more. The rearrangement links TRBV28 to TRBJ1-5; D unresolved. The V end lost 5 bases, the J end lost 2 bases, and 10 bases lay between the germline ends. The CDR3 loop spans 14 amino acids. Germline loops: CDR1 MDHEN, CDR2 SYDVKM. The chain's CDR3 is CASSPNRGNQPQHF. CDR3 coding DNA: TGTGCCAGCAGTCCAAACCGCGGCAATCAGCCCCAGCATTTT.